These 24 T cell receptor beta chains share one sample of origin, sequenced in a study of blood T cell repertoires in COVID-19 (dated by TCRdb to the early 2020s). The library was prepared using the immunoSEQ multiplex PCR assay. TCRdb mirrors the immuneACCESS table, restricted to in-frame sequences. Some clones are absent from its copies; in checked studies, under half trace to an unresolved V gene, and the reason for the others is unknown. This sample is represented by 150,000 to 200,000 clones; about 88% of them were singletons. Roughly 0.95% of the sample comes from the top ten. The sequenced sample consisted of peripheral blood. The receptors originated from a man younger than 35 with acute or convalescent COVID-19.

The chain combines TRBV19 with TRBJ1-2; 7 nucleotides agree with TRBD1. This CDR3 is 16 amino acids long. Trimming removed 4 bases from V and 6 bases from J; junction bases left unmatched: 14. Germline V gives CDR1 LNHDA, CDR2 SQIVND (reference sequence). The CDR3 here is CASSKRQGWNVDGYTF. Written as DNA, the CDR3 is TGTGCCAGTAGTAAGAGACAGGGTTGGAATGTAGATGGCTACACCTTC.

The V call is TRBV19, the J call TRBJ1-4, with D uncertain. Germline CDR1 and CDR2: LNHDA and SQIVND (reference sequence). This CDR3 region has 13 residues. Trimming took off 7 bases at V and 8 bases at J, with 14 bases between the two ends. CDR3 DNA sequence: TGTGCCAGTATGAACAGTCCCCTGGAAAAACTGTTTTTT. As protein: CASMNSPLEKLFF.

The genes are TRBV27 and TRBJ2-1, with 7 bases identical to TRBD1. CDR1 is MNHEY, CDR2 SMNVEV, per germline (reference sequence). The length of the CDR3 is 17 residues. The J segment lost 4 bases and the V segment lost 0 bases, leaving 9 bases of the junction unmatched. CDR3 sequence reads: CASSLSQGDWVYNEQFF. As DNA, the CDR3 is TGTGCCAGCAGTTTATCGCAGGGGGATTGGGTATACAATGAGCAGTTCTTC.

This clone turned up a few times. V usage is TRBV6-5 and J usage is TRBJ1-2; 7 positions agree with TRBD1. Germline trimming cut 6 bases from V and 6 bases from J; bases unmatched to any gene: 7. This CDR3 contains 13 residues. CDR1 and CDR2 from the germline V gene are MNHEY and SVGAGI. This chain's CDR3 is CASSHDRVDGYTF. The CDR3 region has the DNA TGTGCCAGCAGCCACGACAGGGTGGATGGCTACACCTTC.

The chain links TRBV19 to TRBJ2-3; 10 nucleotides match TRBD2. V lost 4 bases to trimming and J lost 3 bases; unmatched junction nucleotides: 7. The CDR3 spans 16 residues. Germline V lookup: CDR1 LNHDA, CDR2 SQIVND (reference sequence). The CDR3 protein is CASSTPGLAFTDTQYF. As DNA, the CDR3 is TGTGCCAGTAGTACACCGGGACTAGCGTTTACAGATACGCAGTATTTT.

The chain joins TRBV6-5 to TRBJ1-2; tentative D call: TRBD1 (5 bases). Trimming shortened V by 6 bases and J by 6 bases, and 17 bases separated the two germline ends. Germline lookup yields CDR1 MNHEY and CDR2 SVGAGI. The CDR3 sequence is 14 residues long. The CDR3 reads CASRSAGFQNGYTF. CDR3 bases: TGTGCCAGCAGGTCCGCAGGGTTCCAAAATGGCTACACCTTC.

This clone was seen just once. The CDR3 DNA reads TGTGCCAGCTCACCACAGGGGTATCAGCCCCAGCATTTT. Its translation is CASSPQGYQPQHF. This chain uses TRBV18 with TRBJ1-5; maybe TRBD1 (5 bases). Trimming shortened V by 1 base and J by 5 bases, and 6 bases separated the two germline ends. The CDR3 sequence is 13 residues long. Germline loops: CDR1 KGHSH, CDR2 LQKENI.

The V call is TRBV6-6, the J call TRBJ1-1; 9 bases are shared with TRBD1. The CDR3 covers 15 residues. V was pared by 5 bases and J by 4 bases, with 8 bases of the junction left unmatched. Germline CDR1 and CDR2: MNHNY and SVGAGI (reference sequence). This chain's CDR3 is CASSAPQGAGTEAFF. In DNA form, the CDR3 reads TGTGCCAGCAGTGCACCACAGGGGGCAGGCACTGAAGCTTTCTTT.

CDR3 region: CASSLLSGGSYNEQFF. CDR3 DNA: TGTGCCAGCAGCTTATTGTCAGGGGGTTCCTACAATGAGCAGTTCTTC. This chain links TRBV7-9 with TRBJ2-1; 7 bases map to TRBD1. CDR3 size: 16 residues. Trimming at V came to 2 bases and at J to 1 base, leaving 5 bases not matched to a gene. Germline V lookup: CDR1 SEHNR, CDR2 FQNEAQ (reference sequence).

The genes are TRBV24-1 and TRBJ2-2; D may be TRBD1 (5 bases). The CDR3 extends over 14 amino acids. In germline, CDR1 is KGHDR, CDR2 SFDVKD. Trimming shortened V by 4 bases and J by 6 bases, and 11 bases separated the two germline ends. The DNA of the CDR3 is TGTGCCACCAGTGACCCGACAGAACCCGGGGAGCTGTTTTTT. It yields the protein CATSDPTEPGELFF.

The chain combines TRBV21-1 with TRBJ2-2; the DNA was not used to check the table's D call, TRBD2. TRBV21-1 is assigned pseudogene status. This CDR3 is 13 amino acids long. CDR3 coding DNA: TGTGCCAGCAGCAAAGTTTCGGCGGGGTGGGTGTTTTTT. The encoded protein is CASSKVSAGWVFF.

The V call is TRBV11-1, the J call TRBJ1-1; D is possibly TRBD1 (5 bases). The germline gives CDR1 SGHAT, CDR2 FQDESV (reference sequence). This CDR3 has 15 amino acids. The ends were cut back, 6 bases at V and 3 bases at J, with 17 bases in the middle. The CDR3, as DNA: TGTGCCAGCAGTGACAGATTTAGGGGCGACACTGAAGCTTTCTTT. This gives the protein CASSDRFRGDTEAFF. The whole variable domain, filled in from reference TRBV11-1 and TRBJ1-1, reads EAEVAQSPRYKITEKSQAVAFWCDPISGHATLYWYRQILGQGPELLVQFQDESVVDDSQLPKDRFSAERLKGVDSTLKIQPAELGDSAMYLCASSDRFRGDTEAFFGQGTRLTVV.

V is TRBV6-2 or TRBV6-3 and J is TRBJ2-1; 7 bases are shared with TRBD2. The length of the CDR3 is 17 residues. CDR1 is MNHEY, CDR2 SVGEGT, per germline. After removal of 2 bases from V and 8 bases from J, the junction contained 15 bases not matched to a gene. CDR3 residues: CASSYQFIGGAGDEQFF. The CDR3 region has the DNA TGTGCCAGCAGTTACCAATTCATTGGCGGGGCGGGGGATGAGCAGTTCTTC.

CDR3 sequence: CASTRQGEETQYF. The CDR3 DNA follows: TGTGCCAGCACCAGACAGGGGGAAGAGACCCAGTACTTC. This chain uses TRBV6-5 with TRBJ2-5, with TRBD1 identical over 9 bases. The V gene's germline CDR1 is MNHEY and CDR2 SVGAGI. Losses at the gene ends were 7 bases for V and 3 bases for J; bases not matched to a gene: 3. The CDR3 consists of 13 residues.

This chain connects TRBV4-1 to TRBJ2-1, with 9 bases that match TRBD2. Trimming removed 2 bases from V and 5 bases from J; junction bases left unmatched: 10. The CDR3 has 17 amino acids. Germline lookup yields CDR1 MGHRA and CDR2 YSYEKL. CDR3 nucleotides: TGCGCCAGCAGCCAAAAAAGACTAGCGGTGAGGCACAATGAGCAGTTCTTC. Encoded protein: CASSQKRLAVRHNEQFF.

The CDR3 loop reads CASSLTSGTVGSYEQYV. In nucleotides, the CDR3 is TGTGCCAGCAGCCTAACCTCCGGGACAGTGGGCTCCTACGAGCAGTACGTC. The chain recombines TRBV28 with TRBJ2-7; TRBD1 agrees at 7 bases. The V gene's germline CDR1 is MDHEN and CDR2 SYDVKM. The CDR3 loop spans 17 amino acids. J gave up 0 bases and V 6 bases, and 14 bases lay outside the gene matches.

The CDR3 loop is CASSAFLAGVRSNSPLHF. DNA of the CDR3: TGTGCCAGCAGTGCTTTTTTGGCAGGGGTCCGTTCTAATTCACCCCTCCACTTT. J is TRBJ1-6 and V is TRBV2, with D possibly TRBD1 on 6 matching bases. Trimming stripped 4 bases from V and 6 bases from J, with 22 bases between. Looked up from germline, CDR1 is SNHLY and CDR2 is FYNNEI. This CDR3 is built from 18 residues.

The chain links TRBV3-1 (or the pseudogene TRBV3-2) to TRBJ1-2; D is ambiguous. Per germline, CDR1 LGHDT and CDR2 YNNKEL (reference sequence). With 1 base removed from V and 8 bases from J, the gap between germline ends came to 17 bases. CDR3 size: 15 residues. Written as DNA, the CDR3 is TGTGCCAGCAGCCAAGCGCTCAGGTCCCCCTGGGGCTACACCTTC. It translates to CASSQALRSPWGYTF.

The V call is TRBV2, the J call TRBJ2-1; TRBD2 might be the D (5 bases). The V gene's germline CDR1 is SNHLY and CDR2 FYNNEI. The CDR3 contains 14 residues. V dropped 6 bases and J dropped 9 bases, with 18 bases sitting between them. CDR3 sequence: CASSVWSGGGEQFF. The CDR3 bases are TGTGCCAGCAGCGTCTGGTCCGGAGGTGGTGAGCAGTTCTTC.

This chain connects TRBV5-6 to TRBJ2-1; the match to TRBD1 covers 7 bases. Losses at the gene ends were 2 bases for V and 0 bases for J; bases not matched to a gene: 11. This CDR3 is 18 amino acids long. Germline loops: CDR1 SGHDT, CDR2 YYEEEE. This chain's CDR3 is CASSFYPRTGSSYNEQFF. CDR3 DNA sequence: TGTGCCAGCAGCTTTTACCCCCGGACAGGCAGCTCCTACAATGAGCAGTTCTTC. Drawing the rest from reference TRBV5-6 and TRBJ2-1, the complete variable domain is DAGVTQSPTHLIKTRGQQVTLRCSPKSGHDTVSWYQQALGQGPQFIFQYYEEEERQRGNFPDRFSGHQFPNYSSELNVNALLLGDSALYLCASSFYPRTGSSYNEQFFGPGTRLTVL.

V and J are TRBV18 and TRBJ1-1; 7 bases match TRBD1. The V gene's germline CDR1 is KGHSH and CDR2 LQKENI. J gave up 3 bases and V 3 bases, and 7 bases lay outside the gene matches. CDR3 size: 15 residues. The CDR3 region is CASSPTDRADTEAFF. As DNA, the CDR3 is TGTGCCAGCTCACCTACAGACAGGGCCGACACTGAAGCTTTCTTT.

The CDR3 region is CASSWTSFVNTIYF. In nucleotides, the CDR3 is TGCGCCAGCAGCTGGACATCTTTCGTGAACACCATATATTTT. The genes are TRBV5-1 and TRBJ1-3; tentatively, D is TRBD1 (5 bases). With 3 bases removed from V and 7 bases from J, the gap between germline ends came to 14 bases. Germline CDR1 is SGHRS and CDR2 is YFSETQ. CDR3 length equals 14 residues.

The genes are TRBV20-1 and TRBJ2-5, with 10 nucleotides matching TRBD1. The germline V gene has CDR1 DFQATT and CDR2 SNEGSKA (reference sequence). Unmatched junction bases numbered 9, after V lost 3 bases and J lost 5 bases. The CDR3 length is 15 residues. The CDR3 here is CSASPGQGSLETQYF. The CDR3 DNA reads as TGCAGTGCTAGTCCGGGACAGGGGTCGTTGGAGACCCAGTACTTC.

In its sample, this clone was seen once. The chain carries TRBV18 and TRBJ2-5; possible D gene TRBD2, 5 bases. The CDR3 loop spans 13 amino acids. V was trimmed by 6 bases and J by 5 bases, leaving 13 bases between them. Germline loops: CDR1 KGHSH, CDR2 LQKENI. The CDR3 protein is CASSSVGGETQYF. CDR3 bases: TGTGCCAGCTCTAGCGTTGGTGGGGAGACCCAGTACTTC.